What follows describes a single TCR beta chain. Its antigen is unknown. The entry originates in a study of cytomegalovirus exposure and HLA in healthy donors. The donors, nominally healthy at sampling, likely had unrecorded immune exposures. Findings and limits, study-wide: It was 164 TCR beta chains that were listed as cytomegalovirus-associated.

Vbeta (60) and Jbeta (13) primers were used in the PCR. The protocol was immunoSEQ multiplex PCR, while the TCRdb copy is restricted to in-frame clones and leaves out a portion. This table holds under 200,000 clones, approximately 85% found once. The origin of this receptor is a man between 45 and 60 years old in good health and CMV-seropositive. The source material was PBMCs.

In nucleotides, the CDR3 is TGTGCCAGCAGGACTAGCGCGACCTACGAGCAGTACTTC. It codes for CASRTSATYEQYF. The chain recombines TRBV6-5 with TRBJ2-7, with TRBD2 matching 8 bases. CDR3 length: 13 amino acids. V trimming: 6 bases; J trimming: 2 bases; junction bases outside the gene matches: 3. Looked up from germline, CDR1 is MNHEY and CDR2 is SVGAGI.